This TCR beta chain derives from a study of cytomegalovirus exposure and HLA in healthy donors. On the study more broadly: Researchers previously reported finding roughly 120 million unique TCR beta sequences from 170 million or so T cells. HLA-typed donors were the source of some 85 million unique TCRs, which an early data release held. Study-level findings and limits: Sequencing depth roughly uniform across donors was assumed in presence/absence analyses.

PCR employed 60 Vbeta and 13 Jbeta primers. Sequenced by immunoSEQ multiplex PCR; TCRdb stores in-frame clones only, minus some. The repertoire holds some 99,000 clones, with about 74% as singletons. A word on this clone: No antigen is known for it.

Sequencing was carried out using PBMCs. This TCR derives from a female donor in good health and CMV-seronegative.

This CDR3 reads CASSPQGRPDGYTF. The DNA for the CDR3 is TGTGCCAGCAGCCCACAGGGGCGTCCGGATGGCTACACCTTC. This chain joins TRBV6-5 and TRBJ1-2; 7 positions agree with TRBD1. From germline, CDR1 is MNHEY and CDR2 SVGAGI. With 6 bases clipped from V and 6 bases from J, the junction kept 10 bases outside the gene matches. The length of the CDR3 is 14 residues.